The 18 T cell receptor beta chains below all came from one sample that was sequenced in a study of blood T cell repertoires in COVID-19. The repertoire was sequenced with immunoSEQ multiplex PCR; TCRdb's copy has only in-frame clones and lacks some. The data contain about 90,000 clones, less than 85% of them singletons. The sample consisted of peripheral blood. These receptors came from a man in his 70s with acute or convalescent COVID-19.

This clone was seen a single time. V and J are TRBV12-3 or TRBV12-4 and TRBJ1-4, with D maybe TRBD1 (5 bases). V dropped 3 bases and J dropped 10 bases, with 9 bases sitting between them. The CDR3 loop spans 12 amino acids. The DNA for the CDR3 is TGTGCCAGCAGTTTTGGGGCAAGAAAACTGTTTTTT. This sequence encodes CASSFGARKLFF.

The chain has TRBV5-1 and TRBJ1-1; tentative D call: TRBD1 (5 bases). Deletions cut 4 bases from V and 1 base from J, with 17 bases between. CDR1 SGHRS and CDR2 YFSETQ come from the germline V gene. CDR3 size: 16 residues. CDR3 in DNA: TGCGCCAGCAGCGCGAGGCCAGGGAGGGGGAACACTGAAGCTTTCTTT. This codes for CASSARPGRGNTEAFF.

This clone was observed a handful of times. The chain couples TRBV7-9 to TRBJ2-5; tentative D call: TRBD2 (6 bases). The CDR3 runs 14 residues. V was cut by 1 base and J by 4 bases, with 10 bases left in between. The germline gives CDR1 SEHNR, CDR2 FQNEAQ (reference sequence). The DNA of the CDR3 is TGTGCCAGCAGCTTAGGGGGGGTAGGAGAGACCCAGTACTTC. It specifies CASSLGGVGETQYF.

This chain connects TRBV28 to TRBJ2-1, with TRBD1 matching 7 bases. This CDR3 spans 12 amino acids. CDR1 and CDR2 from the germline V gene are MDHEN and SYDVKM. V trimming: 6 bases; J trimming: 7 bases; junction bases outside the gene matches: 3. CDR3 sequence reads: CASRTGWNEQFF. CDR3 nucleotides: TGTGCCAGCAGGACAGGGTGGAATGAGCAGTTCTTC.

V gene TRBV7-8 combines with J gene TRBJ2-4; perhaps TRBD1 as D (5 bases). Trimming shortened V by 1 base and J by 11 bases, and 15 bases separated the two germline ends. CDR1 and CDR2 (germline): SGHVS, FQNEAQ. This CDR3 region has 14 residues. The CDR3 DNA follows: TGTGCCAGCAGCTTAGAAGCAGGGTTTAAAGTTCAGTACTTC. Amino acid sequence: CASSLEAGFKVQYF.

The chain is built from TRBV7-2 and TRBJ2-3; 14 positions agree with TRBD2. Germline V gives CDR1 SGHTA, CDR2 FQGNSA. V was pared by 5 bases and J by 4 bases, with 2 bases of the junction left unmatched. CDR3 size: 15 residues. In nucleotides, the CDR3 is TGTGCCAGCAGCACGACTAGCGGGGGGGCAGATACGCAGTATTTT. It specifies CASSTTSGGADTQYF.

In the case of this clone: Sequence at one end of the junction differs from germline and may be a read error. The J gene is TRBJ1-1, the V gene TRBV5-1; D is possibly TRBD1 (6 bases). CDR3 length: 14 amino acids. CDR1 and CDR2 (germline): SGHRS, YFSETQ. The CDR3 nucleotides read TGCGCCCGCAGCCGAGGGGGGGTGAACACTGAAGCTTTCTTT. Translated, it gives CARSRGGVNTEAFF.

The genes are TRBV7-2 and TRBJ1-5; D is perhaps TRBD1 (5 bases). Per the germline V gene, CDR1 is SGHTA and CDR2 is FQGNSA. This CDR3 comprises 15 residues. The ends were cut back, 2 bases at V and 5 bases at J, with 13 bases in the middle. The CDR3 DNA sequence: TGTGCCAGCAGCTTAAGGCAGGGCCCGGATCAGCCCCAGCATTTT. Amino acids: CASSLRQGPDQPQHF.

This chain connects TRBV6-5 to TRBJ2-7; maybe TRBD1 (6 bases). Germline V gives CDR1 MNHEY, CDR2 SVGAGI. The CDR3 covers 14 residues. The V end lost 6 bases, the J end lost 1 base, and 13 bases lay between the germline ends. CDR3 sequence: CASSDWDTSYEQYF. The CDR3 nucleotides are TGTGCCAGCAGCGACTGGGACACTTCCTACGAGCAGTACTTC.

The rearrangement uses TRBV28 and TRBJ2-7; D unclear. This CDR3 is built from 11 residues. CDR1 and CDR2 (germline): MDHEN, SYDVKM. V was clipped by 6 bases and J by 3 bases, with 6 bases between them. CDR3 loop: CASSSFYEQYV. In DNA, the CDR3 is TGTGCCAGCAGCTCCTTCTACGAGCAGTACGTC.

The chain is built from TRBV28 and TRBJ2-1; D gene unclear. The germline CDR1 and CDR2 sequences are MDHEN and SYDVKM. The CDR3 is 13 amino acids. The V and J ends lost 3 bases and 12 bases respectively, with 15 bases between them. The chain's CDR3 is CASSFPPASGQFF. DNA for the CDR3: TGTGCCAGCAGTTTCCCCCCCGCCTCGGGGCAGTTCTTC.

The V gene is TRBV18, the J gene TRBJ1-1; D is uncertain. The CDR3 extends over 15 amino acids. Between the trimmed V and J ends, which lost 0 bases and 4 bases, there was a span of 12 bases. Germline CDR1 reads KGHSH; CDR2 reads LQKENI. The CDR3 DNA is TGTGCCAGCTCACCACCGAATGGCCCGGGCACTGAAGCTTTCTTT. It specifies CASSPPNGPGTEAFF.

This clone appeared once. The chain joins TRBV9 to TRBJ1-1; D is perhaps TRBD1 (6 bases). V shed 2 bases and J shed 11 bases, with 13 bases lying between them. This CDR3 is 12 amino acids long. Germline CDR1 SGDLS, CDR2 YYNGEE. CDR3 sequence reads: CASSVSGDDAFF. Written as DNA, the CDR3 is TGTGCCAGCAGCGTCTCAGGGGACGACGCTTTCTTT.

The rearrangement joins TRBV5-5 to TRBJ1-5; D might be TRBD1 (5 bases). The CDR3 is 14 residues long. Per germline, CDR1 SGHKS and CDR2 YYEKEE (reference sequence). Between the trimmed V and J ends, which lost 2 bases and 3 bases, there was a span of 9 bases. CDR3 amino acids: CASSFGADNQPQHF. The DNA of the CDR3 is TGTGCCAGCAGCTTTGGGGCGGACAATCAGCCCCAGCATTTT. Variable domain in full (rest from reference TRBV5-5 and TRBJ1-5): DAGVTQSPTHLIKTRGQQVTLRCSPISGHKSVSWYQQVLGQGPQFIFQYYEKEERGRGNFPDRFSARQFPNYSSELNVNALLLGDSALYLCASSFGADNQPQHFGDGTRLSIL.

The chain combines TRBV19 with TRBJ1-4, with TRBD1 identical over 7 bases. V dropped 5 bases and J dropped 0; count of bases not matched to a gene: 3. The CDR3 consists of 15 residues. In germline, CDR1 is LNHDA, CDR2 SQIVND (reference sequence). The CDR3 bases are TGTGCCAGTAGTTTTGGGACAGCAACTAATGAAAAACTGTTTTTT. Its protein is CASSFGTATNEKLFF.

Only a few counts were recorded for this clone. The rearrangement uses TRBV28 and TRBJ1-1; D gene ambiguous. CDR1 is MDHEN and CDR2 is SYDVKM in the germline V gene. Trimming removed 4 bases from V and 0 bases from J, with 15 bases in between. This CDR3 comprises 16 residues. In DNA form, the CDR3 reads TGTGCCAGCAGTTCCCCCAGTATCTCCATGAACACTGAAGCTTTCTTT. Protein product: CASSSPSISMNTEAFF.

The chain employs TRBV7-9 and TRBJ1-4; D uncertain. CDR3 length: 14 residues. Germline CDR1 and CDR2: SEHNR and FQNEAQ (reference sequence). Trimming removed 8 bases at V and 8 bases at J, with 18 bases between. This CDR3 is CASAGNHGSEKLFF. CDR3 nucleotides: TGTGCCAGCGCGGGGAATCACGGGTCCGAAAAACTGTTTTTT.

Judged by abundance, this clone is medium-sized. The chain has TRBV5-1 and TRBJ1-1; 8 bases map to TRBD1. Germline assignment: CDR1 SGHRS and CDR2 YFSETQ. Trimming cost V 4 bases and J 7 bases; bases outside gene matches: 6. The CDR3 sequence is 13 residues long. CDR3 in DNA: TGCGCCAGCAGCATGCCAGGGGGCGGTGAAGCTTTCTTT. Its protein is CASSMPGGGEAFF.